Shown below are 26 T cell receptor beta chains from a single sample sequenced in a study of control samples from healthy donors and cancer patients. The table came from immunoSEQ multiplex PCR; TCRdb's copy has only in-frame clones and leaves some out. The profile covers about 44,000 clones, with around 87% appearing a single time and approximately 10% taken by the ten largest. The sample comprised PBMCs. The receptor source for this set is an older woman with lung cancer.

The chain recombines TRBV13 with TRBJ2-5; tentative D call: TRBD2 (6 bases). The CDR3 runs 15 residues. Germline CDR1 reads PRHDT; CDR2 reads FYEKMQ (reference sequence). The germline V and J ends were trimmed by 5 bases and 1 base, with 14 bases remaining between them. This CDR3 is CASSARGSRQETQYF. The CDR3 bases are TGTGCCAGCAGCGCGCGGGGCAGCCGCCAAGAGACCCAGTACTTC.

For the CDR3, the DNA is TGTGCCAGTAGTATGGGGCTCGCTAGCTCCTACGAGCAGTACTTC. Its translation: CASSMGLASSYEQYF. This chain joins TRBV19 and TRBJ2-7; TRBD1 might be the D (5 bases). This CDR3 is 15 amino acids long. Trimming took off 3 bases at V and 0 bases at J, with 12 bases between the two ends. Germline V lookup: CDR1 LNHDA, CDR2 SQIVND (reference sequence).

This clone was detected once. The V and J genes are TRBV5-1 and TRBJ2-3; the D gene is possibly TRBD2 (6 bases). CDR1 and CDR2 from the germline V gene are SGHRS and YFSETQ. The CDR3 consists of 15 residues. The V end was cut by 1 base, the J end by 5 bases, with 14 bases between. The DNA of the CDR3 is TGCGCCAGCAGCTTGACCGGGGGTCCCAGAGATACGCAGTATTTT. Protein sequence: CASSLTGGPRDTQYF.

The chain combines TRBV27 with TRBJ1-5; D gene ambiguous. The V and J ends lost 1 base and 3 bases respectively, with 10 bases between them. The CDR3 contains 15 residues. In germline, CDR1 is MNHEY, CDR2 SMNVEV (reference sequence). In DNA form, the CDR3 reads TGTGCCAGCAGTTTATGGAGTGGGGACAATCAGCCCCAGCATTTT. This gives the protein CASSLWSGDNQPQHF.

The chain combines TRBV10-3 with TRBJ1-1; possible D gene TRBD1, 6 bases. Trimming took 7 bases from V and 1 from J, leaving 13 bases between them. The CDR3 totals 14 residues. Germline CDR1 and CDR2: ENHRY and SYGVKD. Here the CDR3 reads CAIKDSTRNTEAFF. CDR3 nucleotide sequence: TGTGCCATCAAGGACAGTACTAGGAACACTGAAGCTTTCTTT.

The chain uses TRBV5-5 and TRBJ2-1, with TRBD2 identical over 9 bases. CDR3 size: 16 residues. J was trimmed by 2 bases and V by 2 bases; bases with no gene match: 5. CDR1 and CDR2 (germline): SGHKS, YYEKEE (reference sequence). For the CDR3, the DNA is TGTGCCAGCAGCTTCCGACTAGCGGAAGCCTACAATGAGCAGTTCTTC. Translated, it gives CASSFRLAEAYNEQFF. The full variable domain, rest sourced from reference TRBV5-5 and TRBJ2-1, is DAGVTQSPTHLIKTRGQQVTLRCSPISGHKSVSWYQQVLGQGPQFIFQYYEKEERGRGNFPDRFSARQFPNYSSELNVNALLLGDSALYLCASSFRLAEAYNEQFFGPGTRLTVL.

This chain uses TRBV10-1 with TRBJ2-7; 10 bases match TRBD2. The CDR3 totals 15 residues. CDR1 WNHNN and CDR2 SYGVQD come from the germline V gene (reference sequence). V was clipped by 6 bases and J by 3 bases; unmatched bases: 8. For the CDR3, the DNA is TGCGCCAGCAGGGAGGGACTAGCGACTAGCTACGAGCAGTACTTC. It codes for CASREGLATSYEQYF.

This clone was detected only once. V and J are TRBV15 and TRBJ1-1, with D possibly TRBD1 on 6 matching bases. The CDR3 length is 16 residues. The ends were cut back, 0 bases at V and 5 bases at J, with 16 bases in the middle. Per the germline V gene, CDR1 is LNHNV and CDR2 is YYDKDF (reference sequence). Written as DNA, the CDR3 is TGTGCCACCAGCAGAGATCTCCGTGACAGGTGGACTGAAGCTTTCTTT. Translating gives CATSRDLRDRWTEAFF. Complete variable domain (other parts from reference TRBV15 and TRBJ1-1): DAMVIQNPRYQVTQFGKPVTLSCSQTLNHNVMYWYQQKSSQAPKLLFHYYDKDFNNEADTPDNFQSRRPNTSFCFLDIRSPGLGDTAMYLCATSRDLRDRWTEAFFGQGTRLTVV.

The chain has TRBV6-5 and TRBJ1-2; TRBD1 matches 9 bases. The CDR3 has 15 residues. The germline gives CDR1 MNHEY, CDR2 SVGAGI. The V gene end was trimmed by 7 bases and the J gene end by 2 bases; junction bases not matched to a gene: 8. The DNA of the CDR3 is TGTGCCAGCATCCTTGGGGACAGGGAAAACTATGGCTACACCTTC. Protein product: CASILGDRENYGYTF.

This rearrangement joins TRBV5-4 to TRBJ1-6; D is uncertain. Germline lookup yields CDR1 SGHNT and CDR2 YYREEE (reference sequence). The length of the CDR3 is 18 residues. Between the trimmed V and J ends, which lost 0 bases and 10 bases, there was a span of 23 bases. The CDR3 is CASSLEGASGRVESPLHF. Here the CDR3 DNA reads TGTGCCAGCAGCTTGGAGGGTGCTTCAGGACGAGTTGAGTCACCCCTCCACTTT. Full variable domain (remainder filled in from reference TRBV5-4 and TRBJ1-6): ETGVTQSPTHLIKTRGQQVTLRCSSQSGHNTVSWYQQALGQGPQFIFQYYREEENGRGNFPPRFSGLQFPNYSSELNVNALELDDSALYLCASSLEGASGRVESPLHFGNGTRLTVT.

The chain joins TRBV12-5 to TRBJ1-5; possibly TRBD1 for D (6 bases). The CDR3 extends over 13 amino acids. Germline V gene sequence: CDR1 LGHNT, CDR2 FRNRAP. V lost 7 bases and J 4 bases, leaving 11 bases between the germline ends. CDR3 in amino acids: CASVWGPNQPQHF. The CDR3 nucleotides are TGTGCTAGTGTTTGGGGGCCTAATCAGCCCCAGCATTTT.

CDR3 DNA: TGCGCCAGCAGCCAAGTTTACGGGACTAGCGGGAAGGGCACCACAGATACGCAGTATTTT. It is translated as CASSQVYGTSGKGTTDTQYF. This chain joins TRBV4-1 and TRBJ2-3, with 13 bases that match TRBD2. CDR1 and CDR2 from the germline V gene are MGHRA and YSYEKL. V shed 1 base and J 2 bases; nucleotides not matched to a gene: 12. This CDR3 has 20 residues.

This sequence joins TRBV5-1 and TRBJ2-1; D is ambiguous. The CDR3 contains 14 residues. The ends were cut back, 0 bases at V and 6 bases at J, with 10 bases in the middle. Germline V gives CDR1 SGHRS, CDR2 YFSETQ. As DNA, the CDR3 is TGCGCCAGCAGCTTGGGGCCAGAAAGCAATGAGCAGTTCTTC. Translated: CASSLGPESNEQFF.

The chain combines TRBV5-1 with TRBJ2-1; TRBD2 agrees at 10 bases. Germline V gene sequence: CDR1 SGHRS, CDR2 YFSETQ. The CDR3 consists of 16 residues. V lost 3 bases, J lost 2 bases, and 5 bases stayed unmatched. The CDR3 reads CASSSGTSAAYNEQFF. CDR3 in DNA: TGCGCCAGCAGCTCCGGGACTAGCGCTGCCTACAATGAGCAGTTCTTC. The variable domain in full, completed from reference TRBV5-1 and TRBJ2-1, reads KAGVTQTPRYLIKTRGQQVTLSCSPISGHRSVSWYQQTPGQGLQFLFEYFSETQRNKGNFPGRFSGRQFSNSRSEMNVSTLELGDSALYLCASSSGTSAAYNEQFFGPGTRLTVL.

The chain joins TRBV5-5 to TRBJ2-6; 11 nucleotides agree with TRBD1. CDR1 is SGHKS and CDR2 is YYEKEE in the germline V gene (reference sequence). Trimming took 4 bases from V and 3 from J; bases not matched to a gene: 9. This CDR3 spans 18 amino acids. The DNA of the CDR3 is TGTGCCAGCAGCCCAATTAGGACAGGGGGCTATGGGGCCAACGTCCTGACTTTC. Translation: CASSPIRTGGYGANVLTF.

The chain links TRBV6-6 to TRBJ1-4; the D is unclear. Germline assignment: CDR1 MNHNY and CDR2 SVGAGI (reference sequence). CDR3 size: 13 residues. V was clipped by 3 bases and J by 10 bases, with 12 bases between them. CDR3 sequence reads: CASSYSPEGKLFF. CDR3 coding DNA: TGTGCCAGCAGTTATTCTCCAGAGGGAAAACTGTTTTTT.

CDR3 loop: CASSLENYGYTF. In nucleotides, the CDR3 is TGTGCCAGCAGTTTGGAAAACTATGGCTACACCTTC. The V and J genes are TRBV28 and TRBJ1-2; D gene unclear. Trimming took off 3 bases at V and 2 bases at J, with 4 bases between the two ends. CDR1 is MDHEN, CDR2 SYDVKM, per germline. This CDR3 is 12 amino acids long.

The gene calls are TRBV2 and TRBJ2-7; TRBD1 aligns across 9 bases. This CDR3 has 14 amino acids. The junction had 8 bases not matched to a gene; V was cut back by 6 bases and J by 5 bases. Looked up from germline, CDR1 is SNHLY and CDR2 is FYNNEI. The CDR3 region is CASRSGTGSDEQYF. The CDR3 nucleotides are TGTGCCAGCAGATCCGGGACAGGGAGCGACGAGCAGTACTTC.

This chain connects TRBV19 to TRBJ1-5; the match to TRBD1 covers 7 bases. There are 17 residues in the CDR3. Losses at the gene ends were 5 bases for V and 1 base for J; bases not matched to a gene: 11. Germline V CDR1 and CDR2: LNHDA, SQIVND (reference sequence). In DNA form, the CDR3 reads TGTGCCAGTAGTCCGAGACAGGGATTGGGGAGCAATCAGCCCCAGCATTTT. This encodes CASSPRQGLGSNQPQHF.

In its sample, this clone was seen a few times. The J gene is TRBJ1-4, the V gene TRBV19; no clear D gene. Per germline, CDR1 LNHDA and CDR2 SQIVND (reference sequence). V was shortened by 3 bases and J by 0 bases, with 8 bases between the two germline ends. This CDR3 contains 15 residues. The CDR3 here is CASSIQASTNEKLFF. CDR3 DNA: TGTGCCAGTAGTATCCAGGCTTCAACTAATGAAAAACTGTTTTTT.

The gene calls are TRBV5-1 and TRBJ1-2; D remains unclear. V gave up 0 bases and J gave up 2 bases, with 11 bases separating them. The length of the CDR3 is 15 residues. Per the germline V gene, CDR1 is SGHRS and CDR2 is YFSETQ. For the CDR3, the DNA is TGCGCCAGCAGCTTGGATATACACGGAAACTATGGCTACACCTTC. This translates into CASSLDIHGNYGYTF.

V gene TRBV7-9 combines with J gene TRBJ2-7; D gene unclear. This CDR3 contains 14 residues. Trimming removed 5 bases at V and 3 bases at J, with 14 bases between. CDR1 and CDR2 from the germline V gene are SEHNR and FQNEAQ (reference sequence). DNA for the CDR3: TGTGCCAGCAGCCCAAGGTCGGATCACTACGAGCAGTACTTC. Translated, it gives CASSPRSDHYEQYF. The whole variable domain, filled in from reference TRBV7-9 and TRBJ2-7, reads DTGVSQNPRHKITKRGQNVTFRCDPISEHNRLYWYRQTLGQGPEFLTYFQNEAQLEKSRLLSDRFSAERPKGSFSTLEIQRTEQGDSAMYLCASSPRSDHYEQYFGPGTRLTVT.

The chain is built from TRBV19 and TRBJ2-2; the D gene is possibly TRBD2 (6 bases). Germline V gene lookup returns CDR1 LNHDA and CDR2 SQIVND (reference sequence). V dropped 9 bases and J dropped 2 bases, with 13 bases sitting between them. This CDR3 contains 14 residues. The CDR3 nucleotides are TGTGCCAGCCGGGAGAACTCCAACACCGGGGAGCTGTTTTTT. Translated, it gives CASRENSNTGELFF. The complete variable domain, with remaining parts taken from reference TRBV19 and TRBJ2-2, reads DGGITQSPKYLFRKEGQNVTLSCEQNLNHDAMYWYRQDPGQGLRLIYYSQIVNDFQKGDIAEGYSVSREKKESFPLTVTSAQKNPTAFYLCASRENSNTGELFFGEGSRLTVL.

The chain has TRBV9 and TRBJ2-7; no clear D. The V gene lost 4 bases and the J gene lost 4 bases, with 12 bases spanning the gap. This CDR3 is 13 amino acids long. Germline CDR1 is SGDLS and CDR2 is YYNGEE. CDR3: CASSSTYSYEQYF. CDR3 bases: TGTGCCAGCAGCTCGACCTATTCTTACGAGCAGTACTTC.

The chain carries TRBV7-9 and TRBJ1-1; no clear D. The V gene's germline CDR1 is SEHNR and CDR2 FQNEAQ (reference sequence). V lost 0 bases to trimming and J lost 11 bases, with 7 bases between them. The CDR3 is 11 residues long. Here the CDR3 DNA reads TGTGCCAGCAGCTTAGCGTGGTCGGCTTTCTTT. It encodes CASSLAWSAFF. Full variable domain (rest looked up from reference TRBV7-9 and TRBJ1-1): DTGVSQNPRHKITKRGQNVTFRCDPISEHNRLYWYRQTLGQGPEFLTYFQNEAQLEKSRLLSDRFSAERPKGSFSTLEIQRTEQGDSAMYLCASSLAWSAFFGQGTRLTVV.

This chain uses TRBV7-6 with TRBJ1-1; 8 positions agree with TRBD1. From germline, CDR1 is SGHVS and CDR2 FNYEAQ. The CDR3 totals 14 residues. V was pared by 9 bases and J by 3 bases, with 9 bases of the junction left unmatched. CDR3 sequence (DNA): TGTGCCAGTGCGTCAGGGGGCTCTTACACTGAAGCTTTCTTT. Protein: CASASGGSYTEAFF. Full variable domain (remainder filled in from reference TRBV7-6 and TRBJ1-1): GAGVSQSPRYKVTKRGQDVALRCDPISGHVSLYWYRQALGQGPEFLTYFNYEAQQDKSGLPNDRFSAERPEGSISTLTIQRTEQRDSAMYRCASASGGSYTEAFFGQGTRLTVV.